This record concerns one TCR beta chain sequence. The CDR3 runs 13 residues. Germline-derived CDR1 and CDR2 are LNHDA and SQIVND (reference sequence). Trimming took off 3 bases at V and 2 bases at J, with 7 bases between the two ends. The source of the sample is a study of shared clonotypes between healthy human individuals. It was on ten immunoSEQ deep assay plates that unsorted PBMC DNA was sequenced. Authors' analysis steps: ImmunoSEQ gave junction-only sequences without quality scores, so filtering differed. Assay: immunoSEQ multiplex PCR; the TCRdb copy retains only in-frame clones and omits some. V and J calls and clone size follow that table, whereas D and trimming were derived from the DNA. The repertoire holds about 490,000 clones, with 60% to 80% as singletons.

The rearrangement uses TRBV19 and TRBJ2-5; no reliable D call. The sequence was collected from a woman in her thirties or forties in good health. Some clones in this sample may be carry-over from other donors' samples. Sequencing was performed on PBMCs. CDR3 nucleotide sequence: TGTGCCAGTAGTATTGGGCAACAAGAGACCCAGTACTTC. Protein sequence: CASSIGQQETQYF.